Listed here are 20 T cell receptor beta chains from one sample, sequenced in a study of shared clonotypes between healthy human individuals. Generated by immunoSEQ multiplex PCR, the TCRdb table keeps only in-frame clones and is missing some. The sample records around 2.1 million clones, approximately 95% being singletons. Sample: naive CD4+ T cells sorted from blood. Noted subset: CD45RA+ positively selected. The receptors were sampled from a man aged 18 to 35 in good health.

The gene calls are TRBV28 and TRBJ1-5, with 11 bases that match TRBD1. With 4 bases clipped from V and 5 bases from J, the junction kept 1 base outside the gene matches. Germline V lookup: CDR1 MDHEN, CDR2 SYDVKM. The CDR3 consists of 14 residues. CDR3 sequence: CASSSDRGHQPQHF. The CDR3 region has the DNA TGTGCCAGCAGTTCGGACAGGGGGCATCAGCCCCAGCATTTT. Complete variable domain (other parts from reference TRBV28 and TRBJ1-5): DVKVTQSSRYLVKRTGEKVFLECVQDMDHENMFWYRQDPGLGLRLIYFSYDVKMKEKGDIPEGYSVSREKKERFSLILESASTNQTSMYLCASSSDRGHQPQHFGDGTRLSIL.

J is TRBJ2-5 and V is TRBV6-1, with 7 bases that match TRBD1. V lost 3 bases, J lost 7 bases, and 8 bases stayed unmatched. The CDR3 runs to 14 residues. Germline-derived CDR1 and CDR2 are MNHNS and SASEGT. The CDR3 sequence: CASSEGQGVSTQYF. The CDR3 DNA reads as TGTGCCAGCAGTGAGGGTCAGGGGGTGTCGACCCAGTACTTC.

The chain recombines TRBV5-1 with TRBJ2-5; 10 nucleotides match TRBD2. CDR3 length equals 14 residues. The J segment lost 5 bases and the V segment lost 2 bases, leaving 3 bases of the junction unmatched. Germline values: CDR1 SGHRS, CDR2 YFSETQ. The CDR3 spells CASSFTTSGETQYF. Written as DNA, the CDR3 is TGCGCCAGCAGCTTCACGACTAGCGGGGAGACCCAGTACTTC.

The J gene is TRBJ2-5, the V gene TRBV11-2; TRBD2 matches at 7 bases. The CDR3 is made up of 14 amino acids. Germline V CDR1 and CDR2: SGHAT, FQNNGV. The V gene end was trimmed by 5 bases and the J gene end by 5 bases; junction bases not matched to a gene: 8. In DNA form, the CDR3 reads TGTGCCAGCAGCCTGCTAGCGGTCTCCGAGACCCAGTACTTC. Translated: CASSLLAVSETQYF.

V and J are TRBV4-1 and TRBJ1-1; 9 nucleotides match TRBD1. Germline values: CDR1 MGHRA, CDR2 YSYEKL. This CDR3 has 16 residues. The V segment lost 4 bases and the J segment 4 bases; nucleotides outside the gene matches: 10. This CDR3 reads CASSLGTGSVGTEAFF. CDR3 nucleotide sequence: TGCGCCAGCAGCCTCGGGACAGGGAGTGTTGGCACTGAAGCTTTCTTT.

The chain uses TRBV5-1 and TRBJ2-3, with D perhaps TRBD1 or TRBD2 (5 bases each). V lost 5 bases, J lost 0 bases, and 13 bases lay in between. CDR1 and CDR2 from the germline V gene are SGHRS and YFSETQ. The CDR3 totals 15 residues. CDR3 residues: CASSSPGPSTDTQYF. As DNA, the CDR3 is TGCGCCAGCAGTTCCCCGGGACCAAGCACAGATACGCAGTATTTT.

This chain joins TRBV7-2 and TRBJ2-7; TRBD2 agrees at 8 bases. The CDR3 consists of 15 residues. The ends lost 1 base at V and 7 bases at J; junction bases unmatched: 9. Germline assignment: CDR1 SGHTA and CDR2 FQGNSA. The CDR3 spells CASSLGLARVGEQYF. The CDR3 bases are TGTGCCAGCAGCTTAGGACTAGCGAGAGTCGGGGAGCAGTACTTC.

The chain carries TRBV6-1 and TRBJ2-2; D gene uncertain. Germline V gives CDR1 MNHNS, CDR2 SASEGT. V shed 7 bases and J shed 1 base, with 10 bases lying between them. The CDR3 covers 14 residues. The CDR3 loop reads CASTRALNTGELFF. The CDR3 DNA sequence: TGTGCCAGCACCCGGGCCCTGAACACCGGGGAGCTGTTTTTT.

The table lists this clone with a count of one. The chain combines TRBV30 with TRBJ1-5, with 8 bases that match TRBD1. CDR1 is GTSNPN, CDR2 SVGIG, per germline (reference sequence). The trim removed 0 bases at V and 5 bases at J, leaving 3 bases unmatched. CDR3 length: 14 residues. This CDR3 reads CAWSVGQGHQPQHF. CDR3 DNA sequence: TGTGCCTGGAGTGTTGGACAGGGACATCAGCCCCAGCATTTT.

The chain couples TRBV7-6 to TRBJ2-2; 9 positions agree with TRBD1. CDR1 is SGHVS, CDR2 FNYEAQ, per germline. Trimming at V came to 1 base and at J to 8 bases, leaving 5 bases not matched to a gene. The CDR3 is 15 amino acids. The CDR3: CASSLGDRVMGELFF. CDR3 sequence (DNA): TGTGCCAGCAGCTTAGGGGACAGGGTGATGGGGGAGCTGTTTTTT.

The rearrangement links TRBV4-1 to TRBJ2-1; D may match TRBD1 or TRBD2 (6 bases each). The CDR3 contains 14 residues. The germline V gene has CDR1 MGHRA and CDR2 YSYEKL. With 2 bases removed from V and 9 bases from J, the gap between germline ends came to 14 bases. CDR3 bases: TGCGCCAGCAGCCAACTTTGGGGGGCAGGTGAGCAGTTCTTC. As protein: CASSQLWGAGEQFF.

V and J are TRBV10-1 and TRBJ1-6; tentative D call: TRBD1 (5 bases). This CDR3 has 15 residues. The V end lost 3 bases, the J end lost 6 bases, and 12 bases lay between the germline ends. CDR1 WNHNN and CDR2 SYGVQD come from the germline V gene (reference sequence). The CDR3 protein is CASSDHKDTNSPLHF. The CDR3, as DNA: TGCGCCAGCAGTGACCACAAGGACACTAATTCACCCCTCCACTTT.

CDR3 residues: CASSFSGGERNEQFF. The CDR3 DNA reads TGCGCCAGCAGCTTCAGCGGGGGGGAGCGCAATGAGCAGTTCTTC. The gene calls are TRBV5-1 and TRBJ2-1, with TRBD2 matching over 10 bases. This CDR3 spans 15 amino acids. CDR1 is SGHRS and CDR2 is YFSETQ in the germline V gene. The trim removed 2 bases at V and 6 bases at J, leaving 5 bases unmatched.

The chain couples TRBV29-1 to TRBJ2-3, with TRBD2 as a possible D gene (6 bases). The germline V and J ends were trimmed by 5 bases and 1 base, with 10 bases remaining between them. Germline-derived CDR1 and CDR2 are SQVTM and ANQGSEA. The CDR3 totals 13 residues. The CDR3 bases are TGCAGCGTTCCTAGCGTCGGCACAGATACGCAGTATTTT. Protein: CSVPSVGTDTQYF.

Notes on this clone: In the same sample, other DNA sequences code for this CDR3. The gene calls are TRBV6-5 and TRBJ1-1, with D maybe TRBD1 (5 bases). V was trimmed by 5 bases and J by 4 bases, leaving 8 bases between them. CDR3 size: 12 residues. CDR1 is MNHEY and CDR2 is SVGAGI in the germline V gene. The CDR3 spells CASSRQGTEAFF. The CDR3, as DNA: TGTGCCAGCAGTCGGCAGGGCACTGAAGCTTTCTTT.

The chain carries TRBV28 and TRBJ1-1, with D possibly matching TRBD1 (5 bases). V was cut by 2 bases and J by 4 bases, with 14 bases left in between. The CDR3 spans 15 residues. Germline CDR1 reads MDHEN; CDR2 reads SYDVKM. The CDR3 spells CASSLSHSRGTEAFF. The CDR3 DNA sequence: TGTGCCAGCAGTTTAAGCCATTCGAGGGGCACTGAAGCTTTCTTT.

As to this clone: Distinct nucleotide sequences in the sample also encode this CDR3. J is TRBJ2-3 and V is TRBV14; a possible D gene is TRBD2 (6 bases). Germline values: CDR1 SGHDN, CDR2 FVKESK. CDR3 size: 14 residues. The V end lost 4 bases, the J end lost 1 base, and 9 bases lay between the germline ends. CDR3 sequence reads: CASSLGGGTDTQYF. The CDR3 nucleotides read TGTGCCAGCAGCCTGGGCGGGGGCACAGATACGCAGTATTTT.

With respect to this clone: This sample also contains other DNA sequences that code for the same CDR3. The chain recombines TRBV5-6 with TRBJ1-6; 7 positions agree with TRBD1. J lost 3 bases, V lost 4 bases, and 7 bases had no gene match. CDR3 size: 16 residues. Per the germline V gene, CDR1 is SGHDT and CDR2 is YYEEEE. CDR3 DNA sequence: TGTGCCAGCAGCCTTGGAGGGGGCCTCTATAATTCACCCCTCCACTTT. It is translated as CASSLGGGLYNSPLHF. The full variable domain, in which reference TRBV5-6 and TRBJ1-6 provide the parts outside the CDR3, is DAGVTQSPTHLIKTRGQQVTLRCSPKSGHDTVSWYQQALGQGPQFIFQYYEEEERQRGNFPDRFSGHQFPNYSSELNVNALLLGDSALYLCASSLGGGLYNSPLHFGNGTRLTVT.

The chain recombines TRBV25-1 with TRBJ1-5, with D unclear. Germline lookup yields CDR1 MGHDK and CDR2 SYGVNS. The CDR3 runs to 13 residues. V shed 1 base and J shed 5 bases, with 6 bases lying between them. DNA of the CDR3: TGTGCCAGCAGTGAATTGAACTATCAGCCCCAGCATTTT. Its protein product is CASSELNYQPQHF. Combining the CDR3 with reference TRBV25-1 and TRBJ1-5 gives the whole variable domain EADIYQTPRYLVIGTGKKITLECSQTMGHDKMYWYQQDPGMELHLIHYSYGVNSTEKGDLSSESTVSRIRTEHFPLTLESARPSHTSQYLCASSELNYQPQHFGDGTRLSIL.

The rearrangement joins TRBV9 to TRBJ1-2, with D unresolved. Germline CDR1 reads SGDLS; CDR2 reads YYNGEE. The germline V and J ends were trimmed by 0 bases and 0 bases, with 3 bases remaining between them. The CDR3 is made up of 13 amino acids. CDR3 sequence reads: CASSVEPNYGYTF. DNA of the CDR3: TGTGCCAGCAGCGTAGAGCCTAACTATGGCTACACCTTC.